Listed here are 17 T cell receptor beta chains from one sample, sequenced in a study of tumor and adjacent non-tumor tissue in lung cancer. This sample's RNA came from whole unsorted tissue. A modified ARM-PCR protocol with three rounds of nested PCR amplified TCRbeta. Using its own MiXCR run on the multiplex PCR reads, TCRdb lists one record per CDR3 protein. The repertoire holds about 200,000 distinct CDR3 sequences, with 60% to 75% as singletons. What was sequenced was lung tumor tissue. The receptors here all came from a man in his 60s with non-small cell lung cancer.

The count of this clonotype is one. This chain connects TRBV6-5 to TRBJ1-2, with D unclear. The V end lost 8 bases, the J end lost 2 bases, and 6 bases lay between the germline ends. The CDR3 loop spans 11 amino acids. CDR1 is MNHEY and CDR2 is SVGAGI in the germline V gene. CDR3 nucleotides: TGTGCCAGCCGTGACAACTATGGCTACACCTTC. This codes for CASRDNYGYTF.

The sample holds one count of this clonotype. A single base separates this from a much larger clone, so it may be a read error. This rearrangement joins TRBV6-2 or TRBV6-3 to TRBJ2-5; 12 bases map to TRBD1. CDR1 is MNHEY and CDR2 is SVGEGT in the germline V gene. The CDR3 is made up of 14 amino acids. The CDR3 region has the DNA TGTGCCAGCAGCCTGGGACAGGGGGCGCTGACCCAGCACTTC. This sequence encodes CASSLGQGALTQHF.

With regard to this clonotype: A clone one base away is much larger, so this may be a read error. The chain combines TRBV4-2 with TRBJ2-3; the D is unclear. The CDR3 totals 13 residues. V was cut by 0 bases and J by 7 bases, with 8 bases left in between. The germline gives CDR1 LGHNA, CDR2 YNFKEQ. The CDR3: CASSQEGSYTQYF. The CDR3, as DNA: TGTGCCAGCAGCCAAGAGGGCAGCTATACGCAGTATTTT.

This clonotype showed up many times. The gene calls are TRBV11-3 and TRBJ2-5; 10 bases line up with TRBD1. This CDR3 has 14 residues. V lost 6 bases and J lost 5; bases outside the gene matches: 6. CDR1 and CDR2 (germline): SGHNT, YENEEA. CDR3 DNA sequence: TGTGCCAGCAGTTGGGACAGGGGTAGCGAGACCCAGTACTTC. Amino acid sequence: CASSWDRGSETQYF.

With respect to this clonotype: One end of the junction fails to match germline, which may point to a read error. The chain links TRBV11-3 to TRBJ1-2, with 8 nucleotides matching TRBD1. CDR1 and CDR2 from the germline V gene are SGHNT and YENEEA. The CDR3 covers 16 residues. The CDR3 nucleotides read TGTGCCAGCAGCTTAGTCCCTCAGGGGGCAGACTATGGCTGCACCTTC. This translates into CASSLVPQGADYGCTF.

As regards this clonotype: A much larger clonotype is one base distant, so this may be a read error. The J gene is TRBJ2-2, the V gene TRBV4-3; 8 bases are a match to TRBD1. The CDR3 has 16 residues. The germline V gene has CDR1 LGHNA and CDR2 YSLEER. The CDR3 sequence: CASSQDLTQGAGKLFF. The CDR3 DNA is TGCGCCAGCAGCCAAGATTTGACCCAGGGGGCCGGGAAGCTGTTTTTT.

This clonotype was counted ten times or more. The chain recombines TRBV20-1 with TRBJ1-1; no clear D gene. V lost 3 bases and J lost 2, with 13 bases in between. CDR1 is DFQATT and CDR2 is SNEGSKA in the germline V gene (reference sequence). The CDR3 runs to 14 residues. DNA for the CDR3: TGCAGTGCTAGTGAGCAGGTCCTCAACACTGAAGCTTTCTTT. It translates to CSASEQVLNTEAFF.

In its sample, this clonotype was seen once. This may be a read error: a much more frequent sequence differs by one nucleotide. The rearrangement joins TRBV29-1 to TRBJ1-1, with D unclear. Germline loops: CDR1 SQVTM, CDR2 ANQGSEA. The length of the CDR3 is 16 residues. The CDR3 reads CRVEDRQGKEGTEAFF. The CDR3 DNA is TGCAGAGTTGAAGATCGGCAAGGGAAAGAAGGCACTGAAGCTTTCTTT.

The chain is built from TRBV5-1 and TRBJ2-4; tentatively, D is TRBD2 (5 bases). The CDR3 is 19 amino acids. The V gene lost 0 bases and the J gene lost 0 bases, with 19 bases spanning the gap. From germline, CDR1 is SGHRS and CDR2 YFSETQ. CDR3 sequence reads: CASSLGNPRGFTAKNIQYF. In DNA form, the CDR3 reads TGCGCCAGCAGCTTGGGGAACCCCCGAGGGTTTACAGCCAAAAACATTCAGTACTTC.

Comments on this clonotype: Given a much more abundant clone one base away, this may be a read error. The CDR3 does not close with the conserved phenylalanine or tryptophan, likely indicating a read error. V usage is TRBV6-2 or TRBV6-3 and J usage is TRBJ2-5, with 8 bases identical to TRBD2. This CDR3 region has 14 residues. Germline CDR1 is MNHEY and CDR2 is SVGEGT. With V trimmed by 3 bases and J by 5 bases, 5 bases remained unmatched. The CDR3 DNA reads TGTGCCAGCAGTTATTCGAGCGGGAGTGAGACCCAGTACATC. Amino acid sequence: CASSYSSGSETQYI.

Of note for this clonotype: A read error may be the cause here, since a much bigger clone is one base away. J is TRBJ2-1 and V is TRBV12-3 or TRBV12-4; no firm D call. The CDR3 consists of 15 residues. The CDR3 region has the DNA TGTGCCAGCAGTTTAGTCGGGCTAAAGGGAAATGAGCAGATCTTC. Residues: CASSLVGLKGNEQIF.

The table lists this clonotype with a count of one. The junction departs from germline at one end; a sequencing error may be responsible. This chain joins TRBV5-1 and TRBJ1-4, with 7 bases identical to TRBD1. Germline V gene lookup returns CDR1 SGHRS and CDR2 YFSETQ. The CDR3 runs 16 residues. CDR3 region: CTSSLDLEQGNEKLFF. In DNA, the CDR3 is TGCACCAGCAGCTTGGATTTGGAACAGGGGAATGAAAAACTGTTTTTT.

The V gene is TRBV20-1, the J gene TRBJ1-5, with 7 nucleotides matching TRBD1. CDR3 size: 12 residues. Germline lookup yields CDR1 DFQATT and CDR2 SNEGSKA (reference sequence). V lost 8 bases, J lost 10 bases, and 11 bases stayed unmatched. CDR3 amino acids: CSSQTGDHPQHF. The CDR3 nucleotides read TGCAGTTCGCAAACAGGGGACCACCCCCAGCATTTT.

The chain couples TRBV12-3 or TRBV12-4 to TRBJ1-4; D might be TRBD1 (5 bases). Deletions cut 7 bases from V and 7 bases from J, with 13 bases between. The CDR3 totals 13 residues. The CDR3 is CASIGGSGEKLFF. CDR3 in DNA: TGTGCCAGCATTGGGGGTTCAGGTGAAAAACTGTTTTTT.

The chain employs TRBV20-1 and TRBJ2-1, with D uncertain. The CDR3 is 12 residues long. The V end was cut by 6 bases, the J end by 5 bases, with 11 bases between. The germline gives CDR1 DFQATT, CDR2 SNEGSKA (reference sequence). CDR3 nucleotide sequence: TGCAGTGCAGAATATAATAACAATGAGCAGTTCTTC. Translating it yields CSAEYNNNEQFF.

Regarding this clonotype: This clone may be a read error of a much larger clone one base away. The chain combines TRBV20-1 with TRBJ2-7; D possibly corresponds to TRBD1 (6 bases). The CDR3 is made up of 12 amino acids. Germline loops: CDR1 DFQATT, CDR2 SNEGSKA (reference sequence). CDR3 sequence reads: CSANRDKGWQCF. In DNA form, the CDR3 reads TGCAGTGCTAACCGGGACAAAGGTTGGCAGTGCTTC.

This clonotype was counted only a few times. A read error is possible here, since a much larger clone lies one base away. The chain links TRBV20-1 to TRBJ2-7; D is undetermined. This CDR3 has 12 amino acids. Germline V CDR1 and CDR2: DFQATT, SNEGSKA (reference sequence). Between the trimmed V and J ends, which lost 2 bases and 5 bases, there was a span of 10 bases. The CDR3 coding sequence is TGCAGTGCTAGAACCCAGTGCCACGAGCAGTACTTC. It encodes CSARTQCHEQYF.